The 19 T cell receptor beta chains reported below all come from one sample, sequenced in a study of STAT3 mutations in large granular lymphocyte leukemia. Study observations and caveats: At least one immunodominant TCR beta clonotype appeared in every T-cell large granular lymphocyte leukemia patient.

The antigens for these receptors are not known. TCRdb keeps only in-frame clones here, not all; method: immunoSEQ multiplex PCR. The sample has fewer than 2,500 clones; less than 70% are singletons. Material for sequencing was peripheral blood mononuclear cells. The receptors derive from a man between 60 and 75 years old with T-cell large granular lymphocyte leukemia. Some clones in this sample may be carry-over from other donors' samples.

The chain is built from TRBV5-1 and TRBJ2-3, with TRBD2 matching 7 bases. The CDR3 runs to 16 residues. Germline-derived CDR1 and CDR2 are SGHRS and YFSETQ. Trimming took 0 bases from V and 4 from J; bases not matched to a gene: 8. The CDR3 DNA reads as TGCGCCAGCAGCTTGGATGGGAGGGCCGATGCAGATACGCAGTATTTT. This codes for CASSLDGRADADTQYF.

This clone was detected only once. This chain joins TRBV7-9 and TRBJ1-2; the match to TRBD1 covers 7 bases. V shed 2 bases, J shed 4 bases, and the junction held 4 bases outside the gene matches. The CDR3 has 14 amino acids. CDR1 SEHNR and CDR2 FQNEAQ come from the germline V gene (reference sequence). CDR3 region: CASSLQGVFYGYTF. DNA of the CDR3: TGTGCCAGCAGCTTACAGGGGGTTTTCTATGGCTACACCTTC.

The chain joins TRBV6-5 to TRBJ1-2; 9 positions agree with TRBD1. With V trimmed by 4 bases and J by 8 bases, 8 bases remained unmatched. The CDR3 sequence is 14 residues long. Germline V gene lookup returns CDR1 MNHEY and CDR2 SVGAGI. The CDR3 protein is CASSFEHRGQGYTF. In DNA form, the CDR3 reads TGTGCCAGCAGTTTCGAGCACAGGGGGCAAGGCTACACCTTC.

V and J are TRBV15 and TRBJ1-5, with 8 nucleotides matching TRBD1. The CDR3 spans 15 residues. V gave up 3 bases and J gave up 4 bases; unmatched junction bases: 5. CDR1 LNHNV and CDR2 YYDKDF come from the germline V gene (reference sequence). In DNA form, the CDR3 reads TGTGCCACCAGCAGGGACAGGGTGCAAAATCAGCCCCAGCATTTT. Encoded protein: CATSRDRVQNQPQHF.

The chain uses TRBV9 and TRBJ1-1; no definite D call. This CDR3 has 13 residues. With 2 bases removed from V and 3 bases from J, the gap between germline ends came to 8 bases. Germline V gene data show CDR1 as SGDLS and CDR2 as YYNGEE. The CDR3 DNA reads TGTGCCAGCAGCGTTGCCAGTTACACTGAAGCTTTCTTT. It encodes CASSVASYTEAFF.

The chain uses TRBV19 and TRBJ1-5; D remains ambiguous. Germline CDR1 LNHDA, CDR2 SQIVND (reference sequence). The CDR3 spans 13 residues. The ends were cut back, 9 bases at V and 7 bases at J, with 16 bases in the middle. The CDR3 nucleotides are TGTGCCAGCAGCTTAGATGCCGAACAGCCCCAGCATTTT. It specifies CASSLDAEQPQHF.

DNA for the CDR3: TGTGCCAGCAGCCTCCCGGGTTCCTACGAGCAGTACTTC. Translated: CASSLPGSYEQYF. The chain is built from TRBV7-9 and TRBJ2-7; no reliable D call. The V end was cut by 5 bases, the J end by 1 base, with 9 bases between. The CDR3 loop spans 13 amino acids. Germline V gene data show CDR1 as SEHNR and CDR2 as FQNEAQ (reference sequence).

The chain is built from TRBV25-1 and TRBJ2-7; no clear D gene. The germline V and J ends were trimmed by 6 bases and 6 bases, with 9 bases remaining between them. The germline V gene has CDR1 MGHDK and CDR2 SYGVNS. The CDR3 loop spans 11 amino acids. CDR3 sequence (DNA): TGTGCCAGCAGAAGAACCGCCGAGCAGTACTTC. Protein sequence: CASRRTAEQYF.

This chain joins TRBV29-1 and TRBJ1-4; a possible D gene is TRBD1 (6 bases). The CDR3 spans 14 residues. Trimming cost V 6 bases and J 6 bases, with 17 bases left between them. CDR1 and CDR2 from the germline V gene are SQVTM and ANQGSEA. Here the CDR3 DNA reads TGCAGCGTGAATCCGGGACAAATTGATGAAAAACTGTTTTTT. It translates to CSVNPGQIDEKLFF. The full variable domain, completed using reference TRBV29-1 and TRBJ1-4, is SAVISQKPSRDICQRGTSLTIQCQVDSQVTMMFWYRQQPGQSLTLIATANQGSEATYESGFVIDKFPISRPNLTFSTLTVSNMSPEDSSIYLCSVNPGQIDEKLFFGSGTQLSVL.

The CDR3 here is CASSLAHIRGSSYEQYF. In DNA, the CDR3 is TGTGCCAGCAGCTTAGCGCATATAAGGGGGAGCTCCTACGAGCAGTACTTC. This chain joins TRBV7-8 and TRBJ2-7; a weak D match, TRBD1 (6 bases). The V gene lost 0 bases and the J gene lost 0 bases, with 15 bases spanning the gap. Germline CDR1 is SGHVS and CDR2 is FQNEAQ. The length of the CDR3 is 17 residues.

The rearrangement joins TRBV5-1 to TRBJ2-7, with D perhaps given as TRBD1 or TRBD2 (5 bases each). Germline V lookup: CDR1 SGHRS, CDR2 YFSETQ. V lost 3 bases to trimming and J lost 5 bases, with 15 bases between them. There are 14 residues in the CDR3. For the CDR3, the DNA is TGCGCCAGCAGCTCGGGACCCGGCCGAGACGAGCAGTACTTC. As protein: CASSSGPGRDEQYF. The variable domain in full, completed from reference TRBV5-1 and TRBJ2-7, reads KAGVTQTPRYLIKTRGQQVTLSCSPISGHRSVSWYQQTPGQGLQFLFEYFSETQRNKGNFPGRFSGRQFSNSRSEMNVSTLELGDSALYLCASSSGPGRDEQYFGPGTRLTVT.

V and J are TRBV30 and TRBJ1-1; D remains ambiguous. This CDR3 has 11 amino acids. Trimming removed 3 bases at V and 11 bases at J, with 13 bases between. Germline V gene sequence: CDR1 GTSNPN, CDR2 SVGIG (reference sequence). The CDR3, as DNA: TGTGCCTGGAGACAGACTGGTGCGGCTTTCTTT. Translating gives CAWRQTGAAFF.

CDR3 in amino acids: CASSLSRPQGEQYF. CDR3 nucleotide sequence: TGTGCCAGCAGCCTCTCTAGGCCTCAAGGGGAGCAGTACTTC. This chain joins TRBV7-2 and TRBJ2-7; D is unresolved. This CDR3 is built from 14 residues. Germline loops: CDR1 SGHTA, CDR2 FQGNSA. V lost 5 bases to trimming and J lost 7 bases, with 18 bases between them.

This rearrangement joins TRBV28 to TRBJ1-5; possibly TRBD1 for D (5 bases). This CDR3 spans 14 amino acids. Germline values: CDR1 MDHEN, CDR2 SYDVKM. V lost 3 bases and J lost 6, with 12 bases in between. CDR3: CASSLVGGGQPQHF. DNA for the CDR3: TGTGCCAGCAGTTTGGTGGGGGGTGGTCAGCCCCAGCATTTT.

The chain has TRBV19 and TRBJ2-7; D may be TRBD2 (6 bases). V was clipped by 7 bases and J by 3 bases, with 10 bases between them. Germline V lookup: CDR1 LNHDA, CDR2 SQIVND (reference sequence). This CDR3 contains 12 residues. The CDR3 region has the DNA TGTGCCAGTAATAGCGGCGTCTACGAGCAGTACGTC. Its protein product is CASNSGVYEQYV.

The rearrangement uses TRBV28 and TRBJ2-7; tentatively, D is TRBD1 (5 bases). The ends were cut back, 6 bases at V and 3 bases at J, with 9 bases in the middle. The CDR3 has 12 amino acids. Germline lookup yields CDR1 MDHEN and CDR2 SYDVKM. The CDR3 region has the DNA TGTGCCAGCAGGGGGCAGGGCTACGAGCAGTACTTC. Residues: CASRGQGYEQYF.

The chain uses TRBV13 and TRBJ2-5, with 10 bases aligning to TRBD2. The CDR3 is 15 amino acids. The germline V gene encodes CDR1 PRHDT and CDR2 FYEKMQ (reference sequence). J was trimmed by 2 bases and V by 5 bases; bases with no gene match: 5. In DNA form, the CDR3 reads TGTGCCAGCAGCGGACGGACTAGCGGACAAGAGACCCAGTACTTC. Its translation: CASSGRTSGQETQYF. Based on the CDR3 plus reference TRBV13 and TRBJ2-5, the full variable domain is AAGVIQSPRHLIKEKRETATLKCYPIPRHDTVYWYQQGPGQDPQFLISFYEKMQSDKGSIPDRFSAQQFSDYHSELNMSSLELGDSALYFCASSGRTSGQETQYFGPGTRLLVL.

This clone has only a few counts. V and J are TRBV5-1 and TRBJ1-2; no definite D call. The CDR3 spans 13 residues. V was clipped by 1 base and J by 5 bases, with 9 bases between them. Germline V gives CDR1 SGHRS, CDR2 YFSETQ. The DNA of the CDR3 is TGCGCCAGCAGCTTGCGGCTTCAGTATGGCTACACCTTC. Translating gives CASSLRLQYGYTF. The whole variable domain, filled in from reference TRBV5-1 and TRBJ1-2, reads KAGVTQTPRYLIKTRGQQVTLSCSPISGHRSVSWYQQTPGQGLQFLFEYFSETQRNKGNFPGRFSGRQFSNSRSEMNVSTLELGDSALYLCASSLRLQYGYTFGSGTRLTVV.

This clone was seen a handful of times. The genes are TRBV2 and TRBJ2-7; D gene unclear. Trimming stripped 0 bases from V and 6 bases from J, with 3 bases between. Germline V gene lookup returns CDR1 SNHLY and CDR2 FYNNEI. This CDR3 has 11 residues. CDR3 in DNA: TGTGCCAGCAGTGAAGCCCTCGAGCAGTACGTC. Amino acid sequence: CASSEALEQYV.